This T cell receptor (beta chain) was sequenced for a study of response to subunit inactivated influenza vaccine. Trimming stripped 5 bases from V and 2 bases from J, with 17 bases between. Looked up from germline, CDR1 is DFQATT and CDR2 is SNEGSKA (reference sequence). The CDR3 runs 15 residues. Each CDR3 protein gets one entry after TCRdb re-called the RT-PCR reads with MiXCR. The data show hundreds of thousands of distinct CDR3 sequences, less than 10% seen once. Sample: PBMCs from blood, taken approximately 25 months after vaccination. The chain is built from TRBV20-1 and TRBJ2-3; D is perhaps TRBD1 (5 bases). The sequence was obtained from a man between 50 and 75 years old who received an inactivated influenza vaccine. The CDR3 DNA follows: TGCAGTGCTGCGCAGCAGGGAACTTTCACAGATACGCAGTATTTT. It yields the protein CSAAQQGTFTDTQYF.